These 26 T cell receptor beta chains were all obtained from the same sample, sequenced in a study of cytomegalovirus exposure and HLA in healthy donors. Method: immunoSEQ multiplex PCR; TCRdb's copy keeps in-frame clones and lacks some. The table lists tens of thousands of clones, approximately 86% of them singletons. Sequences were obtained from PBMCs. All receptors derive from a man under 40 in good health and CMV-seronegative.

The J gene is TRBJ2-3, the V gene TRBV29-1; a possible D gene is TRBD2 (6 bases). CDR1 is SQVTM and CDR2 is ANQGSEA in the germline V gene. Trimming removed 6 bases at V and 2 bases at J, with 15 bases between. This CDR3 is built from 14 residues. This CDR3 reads CSVFGGWYTDTQYF. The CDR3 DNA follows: TGCAGCGTATTCGGGGGATGGTACACAGATACGCAGTATTTT.

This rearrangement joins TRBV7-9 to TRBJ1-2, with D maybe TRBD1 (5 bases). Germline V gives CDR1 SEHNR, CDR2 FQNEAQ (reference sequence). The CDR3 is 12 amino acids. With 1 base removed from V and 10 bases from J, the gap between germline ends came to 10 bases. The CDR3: CASSLGQSDYTF. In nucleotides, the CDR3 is TGTGCCAGCAGCTTAGGACAGAGTGACTACACCTTC. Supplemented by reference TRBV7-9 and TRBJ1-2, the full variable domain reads DTGVSQNPRHKITKRGQNVTFRCDPISEHNRLYWYRQTLGQGPEFLTYFQNEAQLEKSRLLSDRFSAERPKGSFSTLEIQRTEQGDSAMYLCASSLGQSDYTFGSGTRLTVV.

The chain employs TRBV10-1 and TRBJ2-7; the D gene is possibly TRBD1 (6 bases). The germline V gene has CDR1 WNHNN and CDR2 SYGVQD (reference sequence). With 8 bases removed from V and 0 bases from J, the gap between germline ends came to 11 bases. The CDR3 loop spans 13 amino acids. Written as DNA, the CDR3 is TGCGCCAGCGGAGACAGGCTCTCCTACGAGCAGTACGTC. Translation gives CASGDRLSYEQYV.

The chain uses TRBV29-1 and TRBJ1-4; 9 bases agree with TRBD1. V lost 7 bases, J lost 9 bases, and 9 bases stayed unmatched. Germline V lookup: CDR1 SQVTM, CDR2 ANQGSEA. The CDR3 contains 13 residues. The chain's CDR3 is CSAIPGQGQKLFF. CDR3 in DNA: TGCAGCGCAATACCGGGACAGGGTCAAAAACTGTTTTTT.

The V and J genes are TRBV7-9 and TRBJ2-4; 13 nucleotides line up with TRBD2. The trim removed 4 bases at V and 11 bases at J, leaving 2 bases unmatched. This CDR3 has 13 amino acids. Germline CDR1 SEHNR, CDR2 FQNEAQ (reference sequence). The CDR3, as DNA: TGTGCCAGCAGCTCCGGACTAGCGGGGGTTCAGTACTTC. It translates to CASSSGLAGVQYF.

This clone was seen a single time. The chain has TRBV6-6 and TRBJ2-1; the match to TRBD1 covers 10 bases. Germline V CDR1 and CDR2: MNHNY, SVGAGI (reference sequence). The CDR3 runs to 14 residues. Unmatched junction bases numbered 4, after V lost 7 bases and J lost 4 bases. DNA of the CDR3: TGTGCCAGCACCGCGGGACAGGGGTACAATGAGCAGTTCTTC. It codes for CASTAGQGYNEQFF.

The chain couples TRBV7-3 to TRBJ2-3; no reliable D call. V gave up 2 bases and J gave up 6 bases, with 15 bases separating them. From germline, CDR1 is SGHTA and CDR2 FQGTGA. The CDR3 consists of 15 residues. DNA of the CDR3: TGTGCCAGCAGCTTATTAAGACACCTTGGGGATACGCAGTATTTT. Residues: CASSLLRHLGDTQYF. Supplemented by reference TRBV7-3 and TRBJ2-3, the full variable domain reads GAGVSQTPSNKVTEKGKYVELRCDPISGHTALYWYRQSLGQGPEFLIYFQGTGAADDSGLPNDRFFAVRPEGSVSTLKIQRTERGDSAVYLCASSLLRHLGDTQYFGPGTRLTVL.

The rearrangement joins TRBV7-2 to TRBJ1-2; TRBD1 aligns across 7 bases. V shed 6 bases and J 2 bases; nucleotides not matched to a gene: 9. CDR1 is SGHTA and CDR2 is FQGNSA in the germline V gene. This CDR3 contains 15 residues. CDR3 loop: CASRRIQGFNYGYTF. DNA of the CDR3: TGTGCCAGCAGACGAATACAGGGGTTCAACTATGGCTACACCTTC.

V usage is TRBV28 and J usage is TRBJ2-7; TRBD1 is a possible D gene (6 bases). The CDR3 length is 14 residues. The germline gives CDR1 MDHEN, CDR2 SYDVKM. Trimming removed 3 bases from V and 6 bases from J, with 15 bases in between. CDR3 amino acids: CASSFNGRGVEQYF. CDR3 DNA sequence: TGTGCCAGCAGTTTTAATGGCAGGGGAGTCGAGCAGTACTTC.

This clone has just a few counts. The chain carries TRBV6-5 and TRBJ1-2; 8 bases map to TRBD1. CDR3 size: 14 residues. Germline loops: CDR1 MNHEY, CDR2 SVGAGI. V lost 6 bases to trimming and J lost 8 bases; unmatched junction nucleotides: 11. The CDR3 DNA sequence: TGTGCCAGCAGACGGACCTCAGGGGGCGGGGGCTACACCTTC. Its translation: CASRRTSGGGGYTF.

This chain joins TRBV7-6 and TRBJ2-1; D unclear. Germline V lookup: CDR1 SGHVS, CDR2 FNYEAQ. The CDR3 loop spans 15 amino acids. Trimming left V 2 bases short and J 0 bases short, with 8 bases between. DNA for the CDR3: TGTGCCAGCAGCTTACGCACGAGCTCCTACAATGAGCAGTTCTTC. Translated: CASSLRTSSYNEQFF. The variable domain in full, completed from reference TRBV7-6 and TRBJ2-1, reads GAGVSQSPRYKVTKRGQDVALRCDPISGHVSLYWYRQALGQGPEFLTYFNYEAQQDKSGLPNDRFSAERPEGSISTLTIQRTEQRDSAMYRCASSLRTSSYNEQFFGPGTRLTVL.

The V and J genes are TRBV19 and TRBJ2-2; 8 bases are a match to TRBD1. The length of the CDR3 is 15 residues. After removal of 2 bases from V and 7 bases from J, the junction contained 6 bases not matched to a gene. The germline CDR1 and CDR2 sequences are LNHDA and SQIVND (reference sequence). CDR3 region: CASSIYSGGGGELFF. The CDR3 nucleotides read TGTGCCAGTAGTATATACTCAGGGGGCGGCGGGGAGCTGTTTTTT.

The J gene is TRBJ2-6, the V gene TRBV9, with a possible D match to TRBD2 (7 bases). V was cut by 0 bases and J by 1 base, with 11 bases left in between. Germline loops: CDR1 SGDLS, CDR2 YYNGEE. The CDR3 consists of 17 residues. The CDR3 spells CASSVDGGQSGANVLTF. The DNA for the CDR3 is TGTGCCAGCAGCGTAGACGGGGGGCAGTCTGGGGCCAACGTCCTGACTTTC.

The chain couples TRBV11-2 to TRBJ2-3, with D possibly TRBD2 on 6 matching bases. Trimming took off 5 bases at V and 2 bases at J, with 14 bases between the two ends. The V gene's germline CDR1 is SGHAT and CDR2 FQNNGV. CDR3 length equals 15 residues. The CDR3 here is CASSRIRDSTDTQYF. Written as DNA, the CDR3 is TGTGCCAGCAGCCGAATCCGGGACTCCACAGATACGCAGTATTTT.

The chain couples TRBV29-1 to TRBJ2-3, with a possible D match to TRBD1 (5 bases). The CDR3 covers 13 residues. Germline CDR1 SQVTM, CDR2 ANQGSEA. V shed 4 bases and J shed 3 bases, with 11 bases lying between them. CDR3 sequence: CSVVGRITDTQYF. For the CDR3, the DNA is TGCAGCGTTGTGGGGCGGATAACAGATACGCAGTATTTT.

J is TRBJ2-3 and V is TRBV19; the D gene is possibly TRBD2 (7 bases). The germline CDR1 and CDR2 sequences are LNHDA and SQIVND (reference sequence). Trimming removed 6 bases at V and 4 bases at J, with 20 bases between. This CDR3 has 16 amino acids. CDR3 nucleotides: TGTGCCAGTAGCACCGGGGGGACATCTGGGGCAGATACGCAGTATTTT. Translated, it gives CASSTGGTSGADTQYF.

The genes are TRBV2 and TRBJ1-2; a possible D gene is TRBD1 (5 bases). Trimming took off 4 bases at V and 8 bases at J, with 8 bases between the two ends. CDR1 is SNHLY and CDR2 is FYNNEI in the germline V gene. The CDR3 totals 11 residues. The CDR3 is CASSGGGGYTF. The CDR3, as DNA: TGTGCCAGCAGTGGGGGGGGAGGCTACACCTTC.

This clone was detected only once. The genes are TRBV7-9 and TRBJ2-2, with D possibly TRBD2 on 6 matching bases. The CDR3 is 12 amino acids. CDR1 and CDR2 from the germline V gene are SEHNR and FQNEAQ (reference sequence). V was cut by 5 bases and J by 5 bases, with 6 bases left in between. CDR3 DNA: TGTGCCAGCAGCCGGGAGACCGGGGAGCTGTTTTTT. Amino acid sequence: CASSRETGELFF. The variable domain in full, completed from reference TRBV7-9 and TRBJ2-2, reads DTGVSQNPRHKITKRGQNVTFRCDPISEHNRLYWYRQTLGQGPEFLTYFQNEAQLEKSRLLSDRFSAERPKGSFSTLEIQRTEQGDSAMYLCASSRETGELFFGEGSRLTVL.

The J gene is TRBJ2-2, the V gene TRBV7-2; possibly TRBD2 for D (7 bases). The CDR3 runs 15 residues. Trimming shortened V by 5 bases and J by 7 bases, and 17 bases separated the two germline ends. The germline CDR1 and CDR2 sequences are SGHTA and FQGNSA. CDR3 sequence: CASSRPGGRGGELFF. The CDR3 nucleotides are TGTGCCAGCAGCCGGCCCGGGGGGCGGGGCGGGGAGCTGTTTTTT.

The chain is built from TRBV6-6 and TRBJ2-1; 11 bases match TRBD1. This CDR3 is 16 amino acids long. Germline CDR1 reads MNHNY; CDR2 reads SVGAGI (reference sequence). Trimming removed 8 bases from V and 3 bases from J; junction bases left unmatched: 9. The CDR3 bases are TGTGCCAGCTACGAACTCGGGACAGGGGGCTACAATGAGCAGTTCTTC. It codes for CASYELGTGGYNEQFF.

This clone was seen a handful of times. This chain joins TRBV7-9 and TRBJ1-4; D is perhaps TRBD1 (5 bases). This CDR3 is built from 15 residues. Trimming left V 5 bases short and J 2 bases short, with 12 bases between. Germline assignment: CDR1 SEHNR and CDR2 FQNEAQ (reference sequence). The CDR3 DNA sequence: TGTGCCAGCAGCCCAGGGTCTGGGACTAATGAAAAACTGTTTTTT. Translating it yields CASSPGSGTNEKLFF.

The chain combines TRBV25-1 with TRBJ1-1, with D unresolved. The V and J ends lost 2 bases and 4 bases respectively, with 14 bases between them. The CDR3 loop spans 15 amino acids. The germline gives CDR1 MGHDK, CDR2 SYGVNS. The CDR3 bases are TGTGCCAGCAGTGAAAGAGGGCTTGGGCTCACTGAAGCTTTCTTT. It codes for CASSERGLGLTEAFF.

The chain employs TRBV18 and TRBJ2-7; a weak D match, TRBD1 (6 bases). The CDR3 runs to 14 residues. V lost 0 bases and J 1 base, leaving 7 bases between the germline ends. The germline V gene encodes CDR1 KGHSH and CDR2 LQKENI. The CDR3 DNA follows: TGTGCCAGCTCACCACCGACAGGATCCTACGAGCAGTACTTC. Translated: CASSPPTGSYEQYF.

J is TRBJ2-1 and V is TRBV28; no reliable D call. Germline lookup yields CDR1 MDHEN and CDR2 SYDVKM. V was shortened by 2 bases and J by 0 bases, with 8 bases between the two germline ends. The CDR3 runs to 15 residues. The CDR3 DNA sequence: TGTGCCAGCAGTTTAATCCAACTCTCCTACAATGAGCAGTTCTTC. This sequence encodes CASSLIQLSYNEQFF.

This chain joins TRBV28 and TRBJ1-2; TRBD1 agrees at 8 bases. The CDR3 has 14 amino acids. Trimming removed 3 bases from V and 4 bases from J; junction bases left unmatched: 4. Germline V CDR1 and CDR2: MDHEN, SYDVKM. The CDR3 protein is CASSLGGTGYGYTF. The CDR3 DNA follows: TGTGCCAGCAGTTTGGGAGGGACAGGCTATGGCTACACCTTC.

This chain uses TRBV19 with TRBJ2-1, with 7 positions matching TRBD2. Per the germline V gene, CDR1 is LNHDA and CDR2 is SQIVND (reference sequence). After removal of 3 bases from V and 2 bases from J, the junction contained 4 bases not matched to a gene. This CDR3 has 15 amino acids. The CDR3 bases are TGTGCCAGTAGTATTCAACGGGGGGCCTACAATGAGCAGTTCTTC. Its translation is CASSIQRGAYNEQFF.